A selection of T cell receptor beta chains follows, all from one sample in a study of cytomegalovirus exposure and HLA in healthy donors. Measured with immunoSEQ multiplex PCR; TCRdb has only the in-frame clones, and not every one. The data contain under 250,000 clones, around 86% of them singletons. Material for sequencing was PBMCs. Receptor source: a woman aged 18 to 35 in good health and CMV-seropositive. Each CDR3 is given with its conserved first and last residue. Each record gives: V gene, J gene, CDR3 protein.

V gene: TRBV10-3
J gene: TRBJ1-2
CDR3 protein: CAISVKGDSNYGYTF

V gene: TRBV29-1
J gene: TRBJ2-6
CDR3 protein: CSVLDSSGANVLTF

V gene: TRBV10-1
J gene: TRBJ2-1
CDR3 protein: CASSTSAINEQFF

V gene: TRBV27
J gene: TRBJ1-2
CDR3 protein: CASSLLQTGNGYTF

V gene: TRBV5-4
J gene: TRBJ2-7
CDR3 protein: CASSSRWDEQYF

V gene: TRBV30
J gene: TRBJ2-2
CDR3 protein: CAWSVDTGELFF

V gene: TRBV5-1
J gene: TRBJ2-1
CDR3 protein: CASSATLAGGPDNEQFF

V gene: TRBV19
J gene: TRBJ2-1
CDR3 protein: CASTLSGSYNEQFF

V gene: TRBV28
J gene: TRBJ2-5
CDR3 protein: CASREGQGTETQYF

V gene: TRBV27
J gene: TRBJ1-5
CDR3 protein: CASSFVGVRQPQHF

V gene: TRBV5-1
J gene: TRBJ1-2
CDR3 protein: CASSLDNDRTDTF

V gene: TRBV5-4
J gene: TRBJ2-1
CDR3 protein: CASNPDSANSYNEQFF

V gene: TRBV6-4
J gene: TRBJ2-3
CDR3 protein: CASSPGTSDTDTQYF

V gene: TRBV7-2
J gene: TRBJ2-7
CDR3 protein: CASSPGGASGREQYF

V gene: TRBV9
J gene: TRBJ1-4
CDR3 protein: CASSAYGATNEKLFF

V gene: TRBV6-1
J gene: TRBJ2-5
CDR3 protein: CASRPGTGTETQYF

V gene: TRBV27
J gene: TRBJ2-1
CDR3 protein: CASSSRQGYNEQFF

V gene: TRBV6-1
J gene: TRBJ2-2
CDR3 protein: CASSEARTGELAGELFF

V gene: TRBV4-1
J gene: TRBJ2-2
CDR3 protein: CASSHLPGQKERGPGELFF

V gene: TRBV13
J gene: TRBJ1-3
CDR3 protein: CASSAGGNTIYF

V gene: TRBV19
J gene: TRBJ2-7
CDR3 protein: CASRPVGQGSSYEQYF

V gene: TRBV6-6
J gene: TRBJ2-1
CDR3 protein: CASSFGTSGIDEQFF

V gene: TRBV28
J gene: TRBJ2-7
CDR3 protein: CASTLRTSGSYEQYF

V gene: TRBV6-5
J gene: TRBJ2-1
CDR3 protein: CASSEGDWGNEQFF

V gene: TRBV21-1
J gene: TRBJ1-2
CDR3 protein: CASSKKCRDRDLLDYGYTF

V gene: TRBV5-1
J gene: TRBJ1-1
CDR3 protein: CASSGGTGNTEAFF

V gene: TRBV5-1
J gene: TRBJ2-7
CDR3 protein: CASSRRGEDYEQYF

V gene: TRBV19
J gene: TRBJ2-2
CDR3 protein: CASSIQTSGSYSGELFF

V gene: TRBV18
J gene: TRBJ2-1
CDR3 protein: CASSPPNSFYNEQFF

V gene: TRBV9
J gene: TRBJ1-2
CDR3 protein: CASSVGTMRGRRVNYGYTF

V gene: TRBV9
J gene: TRBJ1-1
CDR3 protein: CASSGGGSNTEAFF

V gene: TRBV10-2
J gene: TRBJ1-1
CDR3 protein: CASTTRSRGNTEAFF

V gene: TRBV19
J gene: TRBJ1-1
CDR3 protein: CASTGGATEAFF

V gene: TRBV9
J gene: TRBJ1-1
CDR3 protein: CASSDKQLNTEAFF

V gene: TRBV14
J gene: TRBJ2-4
CDR3 protein: CASSQSVTGLAKNIQYF

V gene: TRBV6-1
J gene: TRBJ1-1
CDR3 protein: CASSEVSRGYTEAFF

V gene: TRBV4-1
J gene: TRBJ1-1
CDR3 protein: CASSQEGGVEAFF

V gene: TRBV9
J gene: TRBJ2-7
CDR3 protein: CASTCRTLSYEQYF

V gene: TRBV2
J gene: TRBJ2-1
CDR3 protein: CASSILASGHNEQFF

V gene: TRBV5-6
J gene: TRBJ2-7
CDR3 protein: CASSPSPYEQYF

V gene: TRBV25-1
J gene: TRBJ1-2
CDR3 protein: CASSASLTGDYGYTF

V gene: TRBV7-9
J gene: TRBJ2-2
CDR3 protein: CASSPTSGRAVAGELFF

V gene: TRBV9
J gene: TRBJ2-3
CDR3 protein: CASSGGDRGGTDTQYF

V gene: TRBV5-1
J gene: TRBJ2-7
CDR3 protein: CASSSTPLTSGSKGGNYEQYF

V gene: TRBV7-9
J gene: TRBJ2-7
CDR3 protein: CASSPSGSSYEQYF

V gene: TRBV14
J gene: TRBJ2-1
CDR3 protein: CASSYIPGLAAGRGNEQFF

V gene: TRBV19
J gene: TRBJ2-7
CDR3 protein: CATSGGLAGDSYEQYF

V gene: TRBV27
J gene: TRBJ1-2
CDR3 protein: CASSLLPNAGNYGYTF

V gene: TRBV4-2
J gene: TRBJ2-1
CDR3 protein: CASSLGTSGDNEQFF

V gene: TRBV5-4
J gene: TRBJ1-2
CDR3 protein: CASTSKTPQHYGYTF

V gene: TRBV28
J gene: TRBJ2-7
CDR3 protein: CASSPRQRPAYEQYF

V gene: TRBV2
J gene: TRBJ1-2
CDR3 protein: CATRTGPWGYTF

V gene: TRBV30
J gene: TRBJ2-2
CDR3 protein: CAWSVHLAGAGGELFF

V gene: TRBV19
J gene: TRBJ1-4
CDR3 protein: CASTLNRGGNEKLFF

V gene: TRBV30
J gene: TRBJ2-5
CDR3 protein: CAWSVGTGETQYF

V gene: TRBV5-1
J gene: TRBJ1-2
CDR3 protein: CASSPNSVQGANPYGYTF

V gene: TRBV4-1
J gene: TRBJ2-1
CDR3 protein: CASSQERPESYNEQFF

V gene: TRBV5-1
J gene: TRBJ1-4
CDR3 protein: CASSLGPSQSNEKLFF

V gene: TRBV7-9
J gene: TRBJ2-1
CDR3 protein: CASSLGPSEFNEQFF